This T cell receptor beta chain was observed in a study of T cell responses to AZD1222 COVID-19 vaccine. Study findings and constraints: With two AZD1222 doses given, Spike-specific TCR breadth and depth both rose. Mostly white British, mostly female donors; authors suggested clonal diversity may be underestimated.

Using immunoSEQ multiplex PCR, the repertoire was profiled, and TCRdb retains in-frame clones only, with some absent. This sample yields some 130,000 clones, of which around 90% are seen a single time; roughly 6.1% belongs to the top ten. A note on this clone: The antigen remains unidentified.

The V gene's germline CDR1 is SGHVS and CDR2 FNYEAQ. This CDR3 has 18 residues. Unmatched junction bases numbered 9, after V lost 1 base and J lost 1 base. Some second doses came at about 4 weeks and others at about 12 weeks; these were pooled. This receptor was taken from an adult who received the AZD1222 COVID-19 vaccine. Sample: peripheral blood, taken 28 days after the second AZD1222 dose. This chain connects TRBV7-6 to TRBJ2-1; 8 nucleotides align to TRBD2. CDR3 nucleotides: TGTGCCAGCAGCTTAGATCGGGGGGGAGAGCGGTCCTACAATGAGCAGTTCTTC. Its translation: CASSLDRGGERSYNEQFF.